This passage covers 23 T cell receptor beta chains from one sample sequenced in a study of T cell responses to AZD1222 COVID-19 vaccine. This table comes from immunoSEQ multiplex PCR, and its TCRdb copy is limited to in-frame clones, with some not included. The sample lists 85,000 to 100,000 clones; roughly 85% were seen once. Sequencing used peripheral blood, obtained on day 0 of AZD1222 vaccination. The receptors originated from an adult in good health.

The J gene is TRBJ1-2, the V gene TRBV19, with unresolved D. There are 16 residues in the CDR3. CDR1 is LNHDA, CDR2 SQIVND, per germline (reference sequence). Trimming pared 2 bases from V and 4 bases from J, leaving 17 bases between. In DNA, the CDR3 is TGTGCCAGTAGTATATTTGGAGACAAAGTTACCTATGGCTACACCTTC. This translates into CASSIFGDKVTYGYTF.

The chain employs TRBV5-1 and TRBJ2-7; TRBD2 aligns across 11 bases. Germline V gives CDR1 SGHRS, CDR2 YFSETQ. V was clipped by 4 bases and J by 3 bases; unmatched bases: 12. CDR3 length: 17 amino acids. The CDR3 bases are TGCGCCAGCAGCCTACTCCCGACTAGCGGGGACCGCTACGAGCAGTACTTC. Translation: CASSLLPTSGDRYEQYF.

The V and J genes are TRBV7-2 and TRBJ2-1, with TRBD1 identical over 7 bases. This CDR3 region has 16 residues. Germline V lookup: CDR1 SGHTA, CDR2 FQGNSA. After removal of 5 bases from V and 4 bases from J, the junction contained 11 bases not matched to a gene. As DNA, the CDR3 is TGTGCCAGCAGCCAAAACCCACCGACAGGGTACAATGAGCAGTTCTTC. It encodes CASSQNPPTGYNEQFF.

This rearrangement joins TRBV2 to TRBJ1-4, with TRBD1 identical over 9 bases. Trimming cost V 3 bases and J 10 bases; bases outside gene matches: 6. Germline CDR1 SNHLY, CDR2 FYNNEI. The CDR3 is made up of 14 amino acids. CDR3 DNA sequence: TGTGCCAGCAGTGAGGGACAGGGCGTCGTAAAACTGTTTTTT. It yields the protein CASSEGQGVVKLFF.

The chain carries TRBV23-1 and TRBJ1-3, with 7 bases that match TRBD1. TRBV23-1 is identified as an open reading frame with a role that is uncertain. The CDR3 has 16 residues. J was trimmed by 0 bases and V by 6 bases; bases with no gene match: 8. CDR3 amino acids: CASRRGTVPSGNTIYF. The CDR3, as DNA: TGCGCCAGCAGGCGGGGGACAGTCCCCTCTGGAAACACCATATATTTT.

This clone was observed once. V usage is TRBV3-1 (or the pseudogene TRBV3-2) and J usage is TRBJ1-5; TRBD1 aligns across 12 bases. This CDR3 region has 17 residues. Germline trimming cut 5 bases from V and 2 bases from J; bases unmatched to any gene: 7. CDR1 and CDR2 (germline): LGHDT, YNNKEL (reference sequence). The CDR3 nucleotides are TGTGCCAGCAGCACGGGACAGGGGGCGCATGGCAATCAGCCCCAGCATTTT. Translating gives CASSTGQGAHGNQPQHF.

The chain links TRBV4-3 to TRBJ2-2; 9 bases are a match to TRBD2. This CDR3 region has 18 residues. Germline V lookup: CDR1 LGHNA, CDR2 YSLEER. V lost 0 bases, J lost 5 bases, and 10 bases stayed unmatched. CDR3 region: CASSQEALREGRTGELFF. As DNA, the CDR3 is TGCGCCAGCAGCCAAGAAGCGTTGCGGGAGGGCCGAACCGGGGAGCTGTTTTTT.

The rearrangement links TRBV19 to TRBJ1-4; a possible D gene is TRBD1 (5 bases). The CDR3 contains 15 residues. Looked up from germline, CDR1 is LNHDA and CDR2 is SQIVND (reference sequence). Trimming left V 5 bases short and J 4 bases short, with 14 bases between. The CDR3, as DNA: TGTGCCAGTAGTTCTCCCCGGGGGAATAATGAAAAACTGTTTTTT. Its translation: CASSSPRGNNEKLFF.

This chain uses TRBV2 with TRBJ2-7, with a tentative D call TRBD2 (6 bases). Germline V gives CDR1 SNHLY, CDR2 FYNNEI. The CDR3 sequence is 16 residues long. The V and J ends lost 4 bases and 0 bases respectively, with 16 bases between them. CDR3 bases: TGTGCCAGCAGTGGAAAGCGGGTGTCCCTCTCCTACGAGCAGTACTTC. Residues: CASSGKRVSLSYEQYF.

The gene calls are TRBV5-5 and TRBJ1-5; D is uncertain. Germline V gene lookup returns CDR1 SGHKS and CDR2 YYEKEE (reference sequence). The V and J ends lost 0 bases and 2 bases respectively, with 6 bases between them. The CDR3 runs 14 residues. Here the CDR3 reads CASSLVGGNQPQHF. The CDR3 region has the DNA TGTGCCAGCAGCTTGGTTGGTGGCAATCAGCCCCAGCATTTT.

This chain connects TRBV14 to TRBJ2-1; no reliable D call. CDR1 is SGHDN and CDR2 is FVKESK in the germline V gene. The CDR3 contains 16 residues. Trimming pared 0 bases from V and 8 bases from J, leaving 17 bases between. The CDR3 spells CASSQDVAGPADEQFF. The CDR3 DNA follows: TGTGCCAGCAGCCAAGACGTTGCTGGGCCCGCGGATGAGCAGTTCTTC. Full variable domain (missing parts from reference TRBV14 and TRBJ2-1): EAGVTQFPSHSVIEKGQTVTLRCDPISGHDNLYWYRRVMGKEIKFLLHFVKESKQDESGMPNNRFLAERTGGTYSTLKVQPAELEDSGVYFCASSQDVAGPADEQFFGPGTRLTVL.

The chain couples TRBV2 to TRBJ2-3; 10 bases fit TRBD2. The V and J ends lost 6 bases and 5 bases, in that order; junction bases with no gene match: 14. CDR1 and CDR2 (germline): SNHLY, FYNNEI. The CDR3 has 17 residues. The CDR3 is CASSYTGTSEGLDTQYF. The DNA for the CDR3 is TGTGCCAGCAGCTATACCGGGACTAGCGAGGGGTTAGATACGCAGTATTTT.

The rearrangement uses TRBV10-1 and TRBJ2-4; D is unclear. This CDR3 comprises 14 residues. Trimming left V 6 bases short and J 7 bases short, with 16 bases between. From germline, CDR1 is WNHNN and CDR2 SYGVQD (reference sequence). The CDR3 is CASSTSVGSNIQYF. DNA for the CDR3: TGCGCCAGCAGCACCTCGGTAGGATCTAACATTCAGTACTTC.

The chain combines TRBV6-2 or TRBV6-3 with TRBJ2-7; weak D call: TRBD1 (6 bases). Germline V lookup: CDR1 MNHEY, CDR2 SVGEGT. This CDR3 comprises 13 residues. Trimming removed 6 bases at V and 4 bases at J, with 13 bases between. CDR3 loop: CASSRDMGYEQYF. The CDR3 DNA sequence: TGTGCCAGCAGCAGGGACATGGGGTACGAGCAGTACTTC.

This clone came up once. The chain carries TRBV30 and TRBJ2-2; possibly TRBD1 for D (6 bases). The CDR3 totals 14 residues. From germline, CDR1 is GTSNPN and CDR2 SVGIG (reference sequence). Trimming removed 5 bases from V and 0 bases from J, with 10 bases in between. Here the CDR3 reads CAWVRGTNTGELFF. The CDR3 DNA reads TGTGCCTGGGTTAGGGGGACGAACACCGGGGAGCTGTTTTTT. Looking up the rest from reference TRBV30 and TRBJ2-2 gives the full variable domain: SQTIHQWPATLVQPVGSPLSLECTVEGTSNPNLYWYRQAAGRGLQLLFYSVGIGQISSEVPQNLSASRPQDRQFILSSKKLLLSDSGFYLCAWVRGTNTGELFFGEGSRLTVL.

The chain employs TRBV5-6 and TRBJ1-4, with D perhaps matching TRBD1 (6 bases). Per germline, CDR1 SGHDT and CDR2 YYEEEE. V lost 5 bases, J lost 6 bases, and 17 bases lay in between. This CDR3 is built from 15 residues. The CDR3 region is CASRGASEGHEKLFF. In nucleotides, the CDR3 is TGTGCCAGCAGGGGGGCCTCGGAGGGACATGAAAAACTGTTTTTT.

V gene TRBV4-2 combines with J gene TRBJ1-3; the D gene is possibly TRBD1 (5 bases). The germline CDR1 and CDR2 sequences are LGHNA and YNFKEQ. Between the trimmed V and J ends, which lost 1 base and 0 bases, there was a span of 13 bases. The CDR3 is 17 residues long. The CDR3: CASSQVRGTSSGNTIYF. DNA of the CDR3: TGTGCCAGCAGCCAAGTACGCGGGACGAGCTCTGGAAACACCATATATTTT.

The V gene is TRBV5-1, the J gene TRBJ2-3; D unclear. This CDR3 is built from 14 residues. The germline gives CDR1 SGHRS, CDR2 YFSETQ. V lost 2 bases to trimming and J lost 4 bases, with 11 bases between them. The CDR3 loop reads CASSFVGLADTQYF. DNA for the CDR3: TGCGCCAGCAGCTTTGTGGGGTTAGCAGATACGCAGTATTTT.

This clone has just a few counts. The chain carries TRBV9 and TRBJ2-2; TRBD1 agrees at 11 bases. The CDR3 extends over 14 amino acids. Germline V lookup: CDR1 SGDLS, CDR2 YYNGEE. V was pared by 9 bases and J by 6 bases, with 7 bases of the junction left unmatched. In DNA form, the CDR3 reads TGTGCCACAGGGACAGGGGGTATACCCGGGGAGCTGTTTTTT. Protein sequence: CATGTGGIPGELFF. The full variable domain, completed using reference TRBV9 and TRBJ2-2, is DSGVTQTPKHLITATGQRVTLRCSPRSGDLSVYWYQQSLDQGLQFLIQYYNGEERAKGNILERFSAQQFPDLHSELNLSSLELGDSALYFCATGTGGIPGELFFGEGSRLTVL.

The rearrangement links TRBV2 to TRBJ2-2, with 9 positions matching TRBD1. Germline CDR1 and CDR2: SNHLY and FYNNEI. V gave up 6 bases and J gave up 4 bases; unmatched junction bases: 3. The CDR3 sequence is 14 residues long. CDR3 nucleotides: TGTGCCAGCAGCCGGGACAGGGTCACCGGGGAGCTGTTTTTT. It translates to CASSRDRVTGELFF.

The chain couples TRBV30 to TRBJ1-6, with 8 positions matching TRBD1. Germline V CDR1 and CDR2: GTSNPN, SVGIG (reference sequence). The CDR3 sequence is 15 residues long. Losses at the gene ends were 3 bases for V and 7 bases for J; bases not matched to a gene: 8. DNA of the CDR3: TGTGCCTGGAGGGCCCAGGGGGCTTGGAATTCACCCCTCCACTTT. This sequence encodes CAWRAQGAWNSPLHF.

The gene calls are TRBV5-4 and TRBJ2-2; 10 bases fit TRBD2. There are 15 residues in the CDR3. Germline CDR1 SGHNT, CDR2 YYREEE (reference sequence). V lost 3 bases, J lost 5 bases, and 4 bases stayed unmatched. For the CDR3, the DNA is TGTGCCAGCAGCTGGACTAGCGGAGCGACCGGGGAGCTGTTTTTT. Amino acid sequence: CASSWTSGATGELFF.

The V gene is TRBV15, the J gene TRBJ2-7, with no clear D. Trimming cost V 0 bases and J 3 bases, with 12 bases left between them. Germline assignment: CDR1 LNHNV and CDR2 YYDKDF (reference sequence). The CDR3 length is 15 residues. For the CDR3, the DNA is TGTGCCACCAGCAGAGATCGGAGACCGGGCTACGAGCAGTACTTC. Encoded protein: CATSRDRRPGYEQYF.